The 10 T cell receptor beta chains listed next were all sequenced from one sample in a study of T cell responses to AZD1222 COVID-19 vaccine. Assay used: immunoSEQ multiplex PCR; TCRdb lists only in-frame clones, some missing. The table records 100,000 to 150,000 clones, roughly nine tenths of them present only once. Sequenced here: peripheral blood, sampled on day 0 of AZD1222 vaccination. The origin of the receptors is an adult in good health.

Of note for this clone: One junction end disagrees with the germline gene, perhaps due to a read error. This chain uses TRBV10-3 with TRBJ2-7; a weak D match, TRBD2 (6 bases). This CDR3 is 14 amino acids long. Per the germline V gene, CDR1 is ENHRY and CDR2 is SYGVKD. The CDR3 here is CAISGGTGSYEQYF. CDR3 coding DNA: TGTGCCATCAGTGGAGGGACTGGGTCCTACGAGCAGTACTTT.

This sequence joins TRBV10-1 and TRBJ2-5; 8 bases map to TRBD2. The CDR3 has 16 amino acids. Germline values: CDR1 WNHNN, CDR2 SYGVQD (reference sequence). Trimming at V came to 0 bases and at J to 2 bases, leaving 5 bases not matched to a gene. The CDR3 spells CASSESLSGEQETQYF. The CDR3 DNA follows: TGCGCCAGCAGTGAGTCGCTTAGCGGGGAACAAGAGACCCAGTACTTC.

V is TRBV24-1 and J is TRBJ2-3; 10 bases agree with TRBD2. The CDR3 is 16 residues long. The V gene end was trimmed by 3 bases and the J gene end by 2 bases; junction bases not matched to a gene: 4. Germline V lookup: CDR1 KGHDR, CDR2 SFDVKD. CDR3 DNA: TGTGCCACCAGTGATACGACTAGCGGGTACACAGATACGCAGTATTTT. Translating gives CATSDTTSGYTDTQYF.

The chain couples TRBV5-4 to TRBJ2-1, with 12 bases lining up with TRBD2. V shed 4 bases, J shed 7 bases, and the junction held 6 bases outside the gene matches. Germline V gene data show CDR1 as SGHNT and CDR2 as YYREEE (reference sequence). The CDR3 runs to 15 residues. The DNA for the CDR3 is TGTGCCAGCAGCCCTAGCGGGAGGGCCTCAAATGAGCAGTTCTTC. It is translated as CASSPSGRASNEQFF.

The chain combines TRBV5-1 with TRBJ2-7; 10 nucleotides line up with TRBD2. Germline lookup yields CDR1 SGHRS and CDR2 YFSETQ. The CDR3 has 16 residues. Trimming took 3 bases from V and 0 from J; bases not matched to a gene: 6. This CDR3 reads CASSSGLAESSYEQYF. The CDR3, as DNA: TGCGCCAGCAGCTCCGGACTAGCGGAGAGCTCCTACGAGCAGTACTTC.

V is TRBV5-4 and J is TRBJ2-1, with 8 bases fitting TRBD1. This CDR3 region has 15 residues. From germline, CDR1 is SGHNT and CDR2 YYREEE (reference sequence). V shed 4 bases, J shed 6 bases, and the junction held 9 bases outside the gene matches. Written as DNA, the CDR3 is TGTGCCAGCAGCCCCGGGACAGGTGCGTCCAATGAGCAGTTCTTC. It is translated as CASSPGTGASNEQFF. The entire variable domain, with the rest obtained from reference TRBV5-4 and TRBJ2-1, is as follows: ETGVTQSPTHLIKTRGQQVTLRCSSQSGHNTVSWYQQALGQGPQFIFQYYREEENGRGNFPPRFSGLQFPNYSSELNVNALELDDSALYLCASSPGTGASNEQFFGPGTRLTVL.

The rearrangement links TRBV3-1 (or the pseudogene TRBV3-2) to TRBJ1-6; D remains ambiguous. V lost 0 bases and J 10 bases, leaving 25 bases between the germline ends. This CDR3 is built from 19 residues. Germline V lookup: CDR1 LGHDT, CDR2 YNNKEL (reference sequence). CDR3 loop: CASSQDVRAGLWVKSPLHF. The CDR3 nucleotides read TGTGCCAGCAGCCAAGATGTCCGTGCAGGACTGTGGGTGAAATCACCCCTCCACTTT.

The V call is TRBV27, the J call TRBJ2-1, with D perhaps being TRBD1 or TRBD2 (5 bases each). Germline V gene sequence: CDR1 MNHEY, CDR2 SMNVEV (reference sequence). V lost 3 bases, J lost 6 bases, and 9 bases lay in between. The CDR3 sequence is 13 residues long. The CDR3 DNA is TGTGCCAGCAGTTTGCGAGGGGCCAATGAGCAGTTCTTC. Protein: CASSLRGANEQFF.

The chain couples TRBV28 to TRBJ1-5, with D hard to call. The V end was cut by 5 bases, the J end by 4 bases, with 18 bases between. Germline V gene lookup returns CDR1 MDHEN and CDR2 SYDVKM. The CDR3 contains 16 residues. CDR3 region: CASSLQHSIGNQPQHF. The CDR3, as DNA: TGTGCCAGCAGTCTCCAACACAGTATCGGGAATCAGCCCCAGCATTTT.

This clone was observed a handful of times. The chain couples TRBV30 to TRBJ1-3, with 9 bases lining up with TRBD1. Trimming removed 0 bases from V and 2 bases from J; junction bases left unmatched: 2. The length of the CDR3 is 15 residues. CDR1 GTSNPN and CDR2 SVGIG come from the germline V gene (reference sequence). CDR3 DNA sequence: TGTGCCTGGAGTGTAGGGACAGGGCCTGGAAACACCATATATTTT. This encodes CAWSVGTGPGNTIYF.